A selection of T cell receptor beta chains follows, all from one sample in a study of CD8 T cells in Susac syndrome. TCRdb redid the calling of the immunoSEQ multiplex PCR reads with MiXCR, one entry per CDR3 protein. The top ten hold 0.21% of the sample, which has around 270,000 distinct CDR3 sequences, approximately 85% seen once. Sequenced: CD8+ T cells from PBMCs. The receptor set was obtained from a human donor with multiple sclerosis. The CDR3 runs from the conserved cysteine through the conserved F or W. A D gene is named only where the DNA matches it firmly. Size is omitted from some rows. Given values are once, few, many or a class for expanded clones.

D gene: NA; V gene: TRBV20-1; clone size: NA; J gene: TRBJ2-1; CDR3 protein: CSARDFEGDYNEQFF; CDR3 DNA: TGCAGTGCTAGGGACTTTGAGGGGGACTACAATGAGCAGTTCTTC
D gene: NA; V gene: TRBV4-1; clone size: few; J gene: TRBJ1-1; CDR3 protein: CASSQDRGPMTEAFF; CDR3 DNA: TGCGCCAGCAGCCAAGATCGGGGTCCTATGACTGAAGCTTTCTTT
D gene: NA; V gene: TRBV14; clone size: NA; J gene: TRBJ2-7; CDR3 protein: CASSLGHGYEQYF; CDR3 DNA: TGTGCCAGCAGCCTGGGACACGGCTACGAGCAGTACTTC
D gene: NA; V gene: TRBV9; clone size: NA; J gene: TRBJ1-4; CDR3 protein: CASSVDGVREKLFF; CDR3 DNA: TGTGCCAGCAGCGTAGATGGGGTCCGGGAAAAACTGTTTTTT
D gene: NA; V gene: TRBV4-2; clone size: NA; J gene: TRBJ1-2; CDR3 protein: CASSPGQHGYTF; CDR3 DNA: TGTGCCAGCAGCCCCGGACAGCATGGCTACACCTTC
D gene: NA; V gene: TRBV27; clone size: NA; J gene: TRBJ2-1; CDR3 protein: CASSFYEGDEQFF; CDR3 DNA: TGTGCCAGCAGTTTCTACGAAGGGGATGAGCAGTTCTTC
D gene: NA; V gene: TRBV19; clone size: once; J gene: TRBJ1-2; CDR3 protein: CASSNGVWPAVGYGYTF; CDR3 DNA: TGTGCCAGTAGTAATGGCGTGTGGCCGGCGGTCGGCTATGGCTACACCTTC
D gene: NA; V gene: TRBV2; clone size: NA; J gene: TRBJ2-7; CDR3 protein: CASRQGPYLYEQYF; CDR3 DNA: TGTGCCAGCAGACAGGGCCCCTATCTCTACGAGCAGTACTTC
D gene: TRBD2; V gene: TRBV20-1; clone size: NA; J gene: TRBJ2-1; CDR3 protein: CSARGGLADYNEQFF; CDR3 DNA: TGCAGTGCTAGAGGAGGACTAGCGGACTACAATGAGCAGTTCTTC
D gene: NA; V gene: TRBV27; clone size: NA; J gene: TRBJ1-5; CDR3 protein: CASSWNRDSNQPQHF; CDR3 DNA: TGTGCCAGCAGTTGGAACAGGGATAGCAATCAGCCCCAGCATTTT
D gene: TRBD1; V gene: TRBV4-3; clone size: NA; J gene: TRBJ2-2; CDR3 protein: CASSQDLGTGFLTGELFF; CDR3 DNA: TGCGCCAGCAGCCAAGATCTAGGGACAGGATTTTTGACCGGGGAGCTGTTTTTT
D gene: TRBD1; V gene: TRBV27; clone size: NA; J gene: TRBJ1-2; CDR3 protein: CASSSGQANHFGYTF; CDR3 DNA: TGTGCCAGCAGTTCCGGACAGGCGAATCATTTTGGCTACACCTTC
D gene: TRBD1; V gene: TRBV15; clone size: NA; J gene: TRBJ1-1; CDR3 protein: CATSRDLGQVAGGGTEAFF; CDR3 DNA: TGTGCCACCAGCAGAGATTTGGGACAGGTGGCAGGTGGGGGGACTGAAGCTTTCTTT
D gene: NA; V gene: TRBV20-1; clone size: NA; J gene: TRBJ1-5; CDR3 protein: CSARDRVGAGHNQGLSQPQHF; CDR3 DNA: TGCAGTGCTAGAGATCGGGTTGGGGCAGGCCACAATCAAGGCCTAAGTCAGCCCCAGCATTTT